This T cell receptor beta chain was profiled in a study of blood T cell repertoires in COVID-19. The J segment lost 6 bases and the V segment lost 4 bases, leaving 9 bases of the junction unmatched. Germline V CDR1 and CDR2: SNHLY, FYNNEI. This CDR3 has 15 amino acids. This clone showed up just once. Profiled with immunoSEQ multiplex PCR; TCRdb holds only in-frame clones, not every one. The data show under 300,000 clones, over 75% seen once. The sequence came from a human donor in a cohort sampled during active COVID-19. V gene TRBV2 combines with J gene TRBJ2-1; 7 nucleotides align to TRBD1. Sequences were obtained from peripheral blood. The DNA for the CDR3 is TGTGCCAGCAGTGTGGGACAGAATGGAGTCAATGAGCAGTTCTTC. Protein sequence: CASSVGQNGVNEQFF.